The 5 T cell receptor beta chains reported below all come from one sample, sequenced in a study of cytomegalovirus exposure and HLA in healthy donors. With 60 Vbeta and 13 Jbeta primers, the PCR was carried out. TCRdb's table, derived via immunoSEQ multiplex PCR, lists solely in-frame clones and lacks some. Of roughly 180,000 clones in the sample, nearly 80% were seen once. The sample comprised PBMCs. All receptors come from a female donor in good health and CMV-seronegative.

This clone was counted once. The chain recombines TRBV19 with TRBJ2-1; 12 nucleotides line up with TRBD2. CDR3 length: 18 residues. V was clipped by 6 bases and J by 6 bases; unmatched bases: 15. The germline V gene encodes CDR1 LNHDA and CDR2 SQIVND (reference sequence). The CDR3 bases are TGTGCCAGTAGGGGCCTAGCGGGGGGGCCTTCGTTTTCCAATGAGCAGTTCTTC. The encoded protein is CASRGLAGGPSFSNEQFF.

The chain links TRBV6-5 to TRBJ2-5; 7 nucleotides match TRBD1. With 4 bases clipped from V and 7 bases from J, the junction kept 6 bases outside the gene matches. The length of the CDR3 is 13 residues. Germline lookup yields CDR1 MNHEY and CDR2 SVGAGI. The CDR3 sequence: CASSFDRVATQYF. The CDR3 bases are TGTGCCAGCAGTTTCGACAGGGTCGCGACCCAGTACTTC.

This chain links TRBV9 with TRBJ2-7, with 7 nucleotides matching TRBD2. Germline V gives CDR1 SGDLS, CDR2 YYNGEE. This CDR3 is built from 14 residues. With 4 bases clipped from V and 0 bases from J, the junction kept 4 bases outside the gene matches. DNA of the CDR3: TGTGCCAGCAGCAAGGGAGGGAACTCCTACGAGCAGTACTTC. As protein: CASSKGGNSYEQYF.

This chain's CDR3 is CASRLDRGRNTEAFF. As DNA, the CDR3 is TGTGCCAGCCGGCTGGACAGGGGAAGGAACACTGAAGCTTTCTTT. V and J are TRBV21-1 and TRBJ1-1; TRBD1, the table's D call, lacks a check against the DNA. TRBV21-1 is assigned pseudogene status. The CDR3 has 15 amino acids.

The V call is TRBV11-2, the J call TRBJ1-2, with 7 bases identical to TRBD1. Unmatched junction bases numbered 3, after V lost 2 bases and J lost 0 bases. The V gene's germline CDR1 is SGHAT and CDR2 FQNNGV. This CDR3 spans 15 amino acids. The CDR3 DNA sequence: TGTGCCAGCAGCTTACTCACAGGGGCTAACTATGGCTACACCTTC. Translated, it gives CASSLLTGANYGYTF.